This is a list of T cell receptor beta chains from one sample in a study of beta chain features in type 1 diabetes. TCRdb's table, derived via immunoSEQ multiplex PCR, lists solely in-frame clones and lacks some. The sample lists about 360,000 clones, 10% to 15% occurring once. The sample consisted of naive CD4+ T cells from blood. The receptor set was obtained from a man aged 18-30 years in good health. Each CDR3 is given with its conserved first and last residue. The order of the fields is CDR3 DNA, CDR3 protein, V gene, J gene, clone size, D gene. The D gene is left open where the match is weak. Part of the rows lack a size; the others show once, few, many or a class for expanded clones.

DNA: TGTGCCAGCTCACCCCTCTCGAGGGCAGCTGCGGGCGAGCAGTACTTC; CDR3: CASSPLSRAAAGEQYF; V: TRBV18; J: TRBJ2-7; size: .; D: .
DNA: TGTGCCAGCAGCTTGAATCGCGCTGCACACTATGGCTACACCTTC; CDR3: CASSLNRAAHYGYTF; V: TRBV5-4; J: TRBJ1-2; size: .; D: .
DNA: TGTGCCATCAAACTGACCGGGACTGGGGCCAACGTCCTGACTTTC; CDR3: CAIKLTGTGANVLTF; V: TRBV10-3; J: TRBJ2-6; size: .; D: .
DNA: TGTGCCAGCAGCGGGCGGACAGATTCACCCCTCCACTTT; CDR3: CASSGRTDSPLHF; V: TRBV11-2; J: TRBJ1-6; size: few; D: .
DNA: TGTGCCAGCAGTTTATGGGGACAGTCGAACTTC; CDR3: CASSLWGQSNF; V: TRBV28; J: TRBJ2-7; size: .; D: TRBD1
DNA: TGTGCCAGCAGCTTCTCTACAAACAGCCGGATCGGGCAGTACTTC; CDR3: CASSFSTNSRIGQYF; V: TRBV5-6; J: TRBJ2-7; size: .; D: .
DNA: TGTGCCAGCAGGGGAGGGGGGAGCTCCTACGAGCAGTACTTC; CDR3: CASRGGGSSYEQYF; V: TRBV28; J: TRBJ2-7; size: few; D: .
DNA: TGTGCCAGCAGACTCATCCGGGGGAGCTCCTACAATGAGCAGTTCTTC; CDR3: CASRLIRGSSYNEQFF; V: TRBV11-2; J: TRBJ2-1; size: few; D: .
DNA: TGTGCCAGCAGCTCGCACCGGACAGGGGTCGGCTACACCTTC; CDR3: CASSSHRTGVGYTF; V: TRBV5-8; J: TRBJ1-2; size: .; D: TRBD1
DNA: TGCGCCAGCAGCCAGCTAGGGACTAGCGGCAGCACAGATACGCAGTATTTT; CDR3: CASSQLGTSGSTDTQYF; V: TRBV4-3; J: TRBJ2-3; size: few; D: TRBD2
DNA: TGTGCCAGCAGCCAATCCCAGTATGAGCAGTTCTTC; CDR3: CASSQSQYEQFF; V: TRBV16; J: TRBJ2-1; size: few; D: .
DNA: TGCGCCAGCAGCCCCCCAGGGGGGTACAATGAGCAGTTCTTC; CDR3: CASSPPGGYNEQFF; V: TRBV5-1; J: TRBJ2-1; size: few; D: .
DNA: TGCGCCAGCAGCCATGGCGGTCCCAGCACAGATACGCAGTATTTT; CDR3: CASSHGGPSTDTQYF; V: TRBV4-3; J: TRBJ2-3; size: few; D: .
DNA: TGTGCCAGCAGCTTAAGGCCGGGACAGTGGTATGGCTACACCTTC; CDR3: CASSLRPGQWYGYTF; V: TRBV7-3; J: TRBJ1-2; size: few; D: TRBD1
DNA: TGTGCCAGCAGCTTAACAGGGGAGTTTACTGAAGCTTTCTTT; CDR3: CASSLTGEFTEAFF; V: TRBV5-6; J: TRBJ1-1; size: .; D: TRBD1
DNA: TGTGCCAGCAGTGTTAGCGGGGGGGCCTCAGGGACCCAGTACTTC; CDR3: CASSVSGGASGTQYF; V: TRBV2; J: TRBJ2-5; size: few; D: TRBD2
DNA: TGTGCCAGCAGCCCGCGAACTACAAATTCACCCCTCCACTTT; CDR3: CASSPRTTNSPLHF; V: TRBV7-9; J: TRBJ1-6; size: .; D: .
DNA: TGCAGCGTTTCTAGGGGAAGGACAGATACGCAGTATTTT; CDR3: CSVSRGRTDTQYF; V: TRBV29-1; J: TRBJ2-3; size: few; D: .
DNA: TGTGCCATCAGTGAGTCGAGGCGGGAGGTGAGCAATGAGCAGTTCTTC; CDR3: CAISESRREVSNEQFF; V: TRBV10-3; J: TRBJ2-1; size: few; D: TRBD2
DNA: TGCGCCAGCAGCTTGGGTCAGGGATCGGGGCAGTTCTTC; CDR3: CASSLGQGSGQFF; V: TRBV5-1; J: TRBJ2-1; size: few; D: .
DNA: TGCGCCAGCAGTTCGAGCTCCTACGAGCAGTACTTC; CDR3: CASSSSSYEQYF; V: TRBV5-1; J: TRBJ2-7; size: .; D: .
DNA: TGTGCCAGCTGCTTGGACAACTCTAACTATGGCTACACCTTC; CDR3: CASCLDNSNYGYTF; V: TRBV2; J: TRBJ1-2; size: .; D: .
DNA: TGTGCCAGCAGCTGGGGAACAGGGTTTAGCAATCAGCCCCAGCATTTT; CDR3: CASSWGTGFSNQPQHF; V: TRBV5-5; J: TRBJ1-5; size: few; D: .
DNA: TGTGCCAGCAGCTTAGCGTTGGCCAGCGGGGGAAACTACGAGCAGTACTTC; CDR3: CASSLALASGGNYEQYF; V: TRBV7-9; J: TRBJ2-7; size: .; D: TRBD2
DNA: TGTGCCAGTAGCCAGGGGATCCTTACCTACGAGCAGTACTTC; CDR3: CASSQGILTYEQYF; V: TRBV19; J: TRBJ2-7; size: .; D: .
DNA: TGCGCCAGCAGCTTGGGGGTCGGGGCTGCGGGGACCACCTACAATGAGCAGTTCTTC; CDR3: CASSLGVGAAGTTYNEQFF; V: TRBV5-1; J: TRBJ2-1; size: .; D: .
DNA: TGTGCCAGCAGCTTAGCGGTGGGAGATCATGAGCAGTTCTTC; CDR3: CASSLAVGDHEQFF; V: TRBV11-2; J: TRBJ2-1; size: few; D: .